What follows are 2 T cell receptor beta chains derived from one specimen sequenced in a study of blood T cell repertoires in COVID-19. TCRdb's copy holds only in-frame clones and misses some; the assay was immunoSEQ multiplex PCR. The top ten clones hold roughly a sixth of a sample with about 130,000 clones, approximately 88% of them seen once. The source material was peripheral blood. The receptors here all came from a woman older than 75 with acute or convalescent COVID-19.

The rearrangement links TRBV7-9 to TRBJ2-3; 7 positions match TRBD2. With V trimmed by 1 base and J by 0 bases, 4 bases remained unmatched. CDR1 SEHNR and CDR2 FQNEAQ come from the germline V gene (reference sequence). The CDR3 is made up of 16 amino acids. DNA for the CDR3: TGTGCCAGCAGCTTAGAACGACTAGCTAGCACAGATACGCAGTATTTT. Its translation: CASSLERLASTDTQYF.

This chain links TRBV2 with TRBJ2-1; 7 bases are shared with TRBD2. This CDR3 has 15 amino acids. CDR1 SNHLY and CDR2 FYNNEI come from the germline V gene. V shed 6 bases and J 15 bases; nucleotides not matched to a gene: 20. The CDR3 nucleotides are TGTGCCAGCAGCGGTCGGGACTTCGCGCCCAGGGAGGGGTTCTTC. Encoded protein: CASSGRDFAPREGFF.